The rows below give T cell receptor beta chains drawn from one sample of a study of metastatic and nonmetastatic thyroid tumors. TCRdb called clones again from the PCR reads with MiXCR. In the table there are around 10,000 clones, 25% to 35% of which are singletons. The sequenced material came from tumor tissue. These receptors originate from a male donor with papillary thyroid cancer or a benign thyroid nodule (not recorded which). Some clones in this sample may be carry-over from other donors' samples. Both conserved end residues are part of each CDR3. D genes are given only for firm matches. Clone size is given for some rows only: seen once, a few or many times, or a class if the clone is expanded.

length,V,size,D,J,DNA,CDR3
13,TRBV6-2/TRBV6-3,NA,NA,TRBJ1-2,TGTGCCAGCAGTTACTCGTTTCTCTATGGCTACACCTTC,CASSYSFLYGYTF
13,TRBV27,NA,NA,TRBJ1-6,TGTGCCAGCAGGGGGTTTGGCGATTCATCCCTCCACTTT,CASRGFGDSSLHF
16,TRBV27,few,NA,TRBJ2-2,TGTGCCAGCAGTTTATCGTTACTCCCACCCACCGGGGAGCTGTTTTTT,CASSLSLLPPTGELFF
14,TRBV2,many,NA,TRBJ1-1,TGTGCCAGTAGAGAGGAGCGATTGGACACTGAAGCTTTCTTT,CASREERLDTEAFF
12,TRBV7-8,medium-sized,NA,TRBJ2-1,TGTGCCAGCAGGGGATTCTACAATGAGCAGTTCTTC,CASRGFYNEQFF
16,TRBV18,NA,TRBD1,TRBJ1-4,TGTGCCAGCTCAAACGACCCAGGGGGTGGTGGTGAAAAACTGTTTTTT,CASSNDPGGGGEKLFF
12,TRBV2,medium-sized,NA,TRBJ1-1,TGTGCCAGCAGTGATTTCGTAACTGAAGCTTTCTTT,CASSDFVTEAFF
18,TRBV10-3,many,NA,TRBJ2-6,TGTGCCATCAGTGAAACCGGGGGCGGTTTCTCTGGGGCCAACGTCCTGACTTTC,CAISETGGGFSGANVLTF
20,TRBV30,NA,TRBD2,TRBJ2-2,TGTGCCTGGAGTGTTGACCCGGGACTAGCGGGAGGGCCACACACCGGGGAGCTGTTTTTT,CAWSVDPGLAGGPHTGELFF
15,TRBV20-1,NA,NA,TRBJ2-6,TGCAGTGCTAGAGATCCTGACTCTGGGGCCAACCTCCTTACTTTC,CSARDPDSGANLLTF
16,TRBV3-1,NA,NA,TRBJ1-6,TGTGCCAGCAGCCCGTGGAAGAGCTCCTATAATTCACCCCTCCACTTT,CASSPWKSSYNSPLHF
13,TRBV7-9,NA,TRBD1,TRBJ1-1,TGTGCCAGCAGTTACAGGGGGGACACTGAAGCTCTCTTC,CASSYRGDTEALF